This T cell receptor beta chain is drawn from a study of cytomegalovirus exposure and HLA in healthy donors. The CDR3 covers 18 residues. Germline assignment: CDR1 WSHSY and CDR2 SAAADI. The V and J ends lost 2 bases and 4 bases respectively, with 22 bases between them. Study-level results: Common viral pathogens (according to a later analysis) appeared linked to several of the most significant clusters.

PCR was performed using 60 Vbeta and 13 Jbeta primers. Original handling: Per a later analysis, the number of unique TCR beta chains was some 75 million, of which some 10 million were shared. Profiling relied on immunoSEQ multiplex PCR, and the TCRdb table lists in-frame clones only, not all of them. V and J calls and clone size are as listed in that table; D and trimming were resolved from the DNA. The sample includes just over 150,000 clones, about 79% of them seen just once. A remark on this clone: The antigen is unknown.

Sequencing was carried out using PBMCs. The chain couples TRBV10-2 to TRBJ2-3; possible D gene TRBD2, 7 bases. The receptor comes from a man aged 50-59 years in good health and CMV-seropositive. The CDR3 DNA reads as TGCGCCAGCAGTGAGAGGGGGGGGGTCCTATCCGGGGCAGATACGCAGTATTTT. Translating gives CASSERGGVLSGADTQYF.